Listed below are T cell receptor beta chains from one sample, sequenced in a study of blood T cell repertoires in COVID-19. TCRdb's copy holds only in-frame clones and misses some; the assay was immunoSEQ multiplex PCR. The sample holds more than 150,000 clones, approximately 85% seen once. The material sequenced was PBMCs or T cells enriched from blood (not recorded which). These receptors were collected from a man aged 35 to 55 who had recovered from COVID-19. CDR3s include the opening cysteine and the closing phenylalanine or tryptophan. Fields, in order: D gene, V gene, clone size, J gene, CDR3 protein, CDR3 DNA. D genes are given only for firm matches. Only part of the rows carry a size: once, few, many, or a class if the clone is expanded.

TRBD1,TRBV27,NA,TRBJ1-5,CASSLSLTGANQPQHF,TGTGCCAGCAGTTTATCACTCACAGGGGCTAATCAGCCCCAGCATTTT
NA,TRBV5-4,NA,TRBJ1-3,CASGTPQNTIYF,TGTGCCAGCGGGACACCTCAAAACACCATATATTTT
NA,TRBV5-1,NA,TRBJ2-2,CASSFSAPQEELFF,TGCGCCAGCAGCTTTTCCGCCCCGCAGGAGGAGCTGTTTTTT
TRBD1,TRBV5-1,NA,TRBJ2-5,CASSLEGTAYF,TGCGCCAGCAGCTTGGAGGGGACAGCGTACTTC
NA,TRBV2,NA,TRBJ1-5,CASSKAATGRDQPQHF,TGTGCCAGCAGTAAGGCGGCAACAGGGAGAGATCAGCCCCAGCATTTT
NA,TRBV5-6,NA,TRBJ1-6,CASSSDSPLHF,TGTGCCAGCAGCTCCGATTCACCCCTCCACTTT
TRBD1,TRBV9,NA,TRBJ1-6,CASSPSGTGESPLHF,TGTGCCAGCAGCCCGAGCGGGACAGGGGAATCACCCCTCCACTTT
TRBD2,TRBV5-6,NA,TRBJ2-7,CASSLLAKLAGRDEQYF,TGTGCCAGCAGCTTGCTTGCTAAACTAGCGGGGAGGGACGAGCAGTACTTC
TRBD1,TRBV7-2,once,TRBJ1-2,CASSSRMRQGVYGYTF,TGTGCCAGCAGCTCCCGTATGAGACAGGGGGTCTATGGCTACACCTTC
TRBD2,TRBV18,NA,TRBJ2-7,CASSPGTSGYEQYF,TGTGCCAGCTCACCAGGGACTAGCGGCTACGAGCAGTACTTC
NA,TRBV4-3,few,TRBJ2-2,CASSQDSGENTGELFF,TGCGCCAGCAGCCAAGATTCCGGAGAGAACACCGGGGAGCTGTTTTTT
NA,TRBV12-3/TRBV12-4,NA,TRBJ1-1,CASSSNRATEAFF,TGTGCCAGCAGTTCAAACAGGGCCACTGAAGCTTTCTTT
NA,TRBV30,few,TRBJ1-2,CAWSALFRSGYTF,TGTGCCTGGAGCGCTCTCTTTCGGTCGGGCTACACCTTC
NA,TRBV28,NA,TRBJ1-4,CASSLRGLGLFF,TGTGCCAGCAGTTTACGGGGTTTGGGACTGTTTTTT
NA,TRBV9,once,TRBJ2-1,CASSVYAGGEQFF,TGTGCCAGCAGCGTATACGCCGGAGGTGAGCAGTTCTTC
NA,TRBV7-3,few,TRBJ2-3,CASSLKDGTSHTQYF,TGTGCCAGCAGCCTAAAAGACGGGACTTCTCATACGCAGTATTTT
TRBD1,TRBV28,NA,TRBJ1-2,CASSLQHTTGKYGYTF,TGTGCCAGCAGTTTACAACATACGACAGGGAAGTATGGCTACACCTTC
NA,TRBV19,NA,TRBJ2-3,CASSYSGNTDTQYF,TGTGCCAGTAGTTATTCGGGGAATACAGATACGCAGTATTTT
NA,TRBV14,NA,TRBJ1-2,CASSRGIYGYTF,TGTGCCAGTTCGAGGGGGATCTATGGCTACACCTTC
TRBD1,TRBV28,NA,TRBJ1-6,CASRGQSSSYNSPLHF,TGTGCCAGCAGGGGACAGTCAAGCTCCTATAATTCACCCCTCCACTTT
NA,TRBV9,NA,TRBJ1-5,CASSVGEGTNQPQHF,TGTGCCAGCAGCGTAGGGGAGGGTACCAATCAGCCCCAGCATTTT
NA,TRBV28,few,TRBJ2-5,CASSSSAGGETQYF,TGTGCCAGCAGTTCCTCCGCAGGCGGGGAGACCCAGTACTTC
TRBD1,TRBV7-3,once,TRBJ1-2,CASSRGTGDGYTF,TGTGCCAGCAGCCGTGGGACAGGGGATGGCTACACCTTC
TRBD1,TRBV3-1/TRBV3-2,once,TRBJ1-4,CASSDWGQGGEKLFF,TGTGCCAGCAGCGACTGGGGACAGGGTGGCGAAAAACTGTTTTTT
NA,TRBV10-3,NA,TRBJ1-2,CAISEAGYPYGYTF,TGTGCCATCAGTGAGGCGGGATACCCCTATGGCTACACCTTC
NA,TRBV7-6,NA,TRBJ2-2,CASSARAGTHTGELFF,TGTGCCAGCAGCGCCCGTGCGGGGACCCACACCGGGGAGCTGTTTTTT
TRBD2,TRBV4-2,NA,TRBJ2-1,CASSQDMGLVYNEQFF,TGTGCCAGCAGCCAAGATATGGGACTAGTCTACAATGAGCAGTTCTTC
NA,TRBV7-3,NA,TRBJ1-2,CASSLNVGGGYTF,TGTGCCAGCAGCTTAAATGTGGGAGGGGGCTACACCTTC
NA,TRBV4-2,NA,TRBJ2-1,CASSPGGTTYNEQFF,TGTGCCAGCAGCCCAGGGGGGACAACTTACAATGAGCAGTTCTTC
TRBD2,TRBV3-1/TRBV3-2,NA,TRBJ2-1,CASSQQAGFLNEQFF,TGTGCCAGCAGCCAACAAGCGGGATTCTTAAATGAGCAGTTCTTC
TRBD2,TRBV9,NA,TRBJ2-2,CASSPWTSGITGELFF,TGTGCCAGCAGCCCCTGGACTAGCGGGATCACCGGGGAGCTGTTTTTT
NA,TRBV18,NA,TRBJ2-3,CASSPGNTQYF,TGTGCCAGCTCACCCGGGAATACGCAGTATTTT
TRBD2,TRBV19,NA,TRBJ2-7,CASSVSLAASYEQYF,TGTGCCAGTAGTGTCAGCCTAGCGGCTTCCTACGAGCAGTACTTC
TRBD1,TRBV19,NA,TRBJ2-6,CASSSDRAGANVLTF,TGTGCCAGTAGTTCTGACAGGGCTGGGGCCAACGTCCTGACTTTC
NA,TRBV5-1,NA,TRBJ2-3,CASSLSRGISTDTQYF,TGCGCCAGCAGCTTATCCCGCGGAATTAGCACAGATACGCAGTATTTT
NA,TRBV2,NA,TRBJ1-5,CASRAPGHSGSPQHF,TGTGCCAGCAGGGCCCCCGGCCATTCGGGTTCGCCCCAGCATTTT
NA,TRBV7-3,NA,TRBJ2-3,CASSSGADTQYF,TGTGCCAGCAGCTCCGGAGCAGATACGCAGTATTTT
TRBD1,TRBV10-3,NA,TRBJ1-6,CAISGQGAGSPLHF,TGTGCCATCAGTGGACAGGGGGCTGGATCACCCCTCCACTTT
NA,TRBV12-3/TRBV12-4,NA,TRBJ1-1,CASRGRAAFF,TGTGCCAGCAGAGGGAGGGCGGCTTTCTTT
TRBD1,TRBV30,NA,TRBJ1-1,CAYDNRGGTEAFF,TGTGCCTACGATAACAGGGGCGGCACTGAAGCTTTCTTT
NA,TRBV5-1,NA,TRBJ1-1,CASSSMPRTNAEAFF,TGCGCCAGCAGCTCAATGCCCAGGACAAACGCTGAAGCTTTCTTT
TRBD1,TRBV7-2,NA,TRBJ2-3,CASSSRTGGTDTQYF,TGTGCCAGCAGCTCTAGGACAGGGGGCACAGATACGCAGTATTTT
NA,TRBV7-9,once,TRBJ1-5,CASTEAAAGNQPQHF,TGTGCCAGCACCGAAGCGGCGGCAGGGAATCAGCCCCAGCATTTT
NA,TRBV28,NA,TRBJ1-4,CASSFVRSLQKLFF,TGTGCCAGCAGTTTTGTAAGGAGCCTTCAAAAACTGTTTTTT
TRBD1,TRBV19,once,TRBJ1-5,CASSLDRGAPQHF,TGTGCCAGTAGTCTGGACAGGGGGGCGCCCCAGCATTTT
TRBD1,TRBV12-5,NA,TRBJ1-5,CASGLGQGDRQPQHF,TGTGCTAGTGGTTTGGGGCAGGGGGACCGTCAGCCCCAGCATTTT
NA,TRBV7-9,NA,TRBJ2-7,CASSLAGEPNYEQYF,TGTGCCAGCAGCTTAGCGGGAGAGCCGAACTACGAGCAGTACTTC
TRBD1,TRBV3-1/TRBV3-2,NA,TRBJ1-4,CASSPDRANEKLFF,TGTGCCAGCAGCCCGGACAGGGCTAATGAAAAACTGTTTTTT
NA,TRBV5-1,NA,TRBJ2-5,CASSLINIQETQYF,TGCGCCAGCAGCTTAATCAACATCCAAGAGACCCAGTACTTC
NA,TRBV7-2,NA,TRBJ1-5,CASSLEVRGGQPQHF,TGTGCCAGCAGCTTAGAGGTCCGGGGTGGTCAGCCCCAGCATTTT
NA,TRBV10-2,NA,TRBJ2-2,CASTRSPGTGELFF,TGCGCCAGCACTCGCTCACCCGGCACCGGGGAGCTGTTTTTT
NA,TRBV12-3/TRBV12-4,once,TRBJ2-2,CASRVQDTGELFF,TGTGCCAGCAGGGTACAGGACACCGGGGAGCTGTTTTTT
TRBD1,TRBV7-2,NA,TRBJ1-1,CASSSLTGGYTEAFF,TGTGCCAGCAGTTCCTTGACAGGGGGATACACTGAAGCTTTCTTT
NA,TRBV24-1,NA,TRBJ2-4,CATSDGQGIIQYF,TGTGCCACCAGTGATGGGCAGGGAATCATTCAGTACTTC